Presented here are 5 T cell receptor beta chains from one specimen sequenced in a study of CD8 T cells in Susac syndrome. RNA totalling about 0.45 to 1 ug underwent reverse transcription with random hexamers. A single record per CDR3 protein comes from TCRdb applying MiXCR to the immunoSEQ multiplex PCR reads. The profile shows 150,000 to 200,000 distinct CDR3 sequences, about 94% of them singletons. The sequenced sample consisted of CD4+ T cells from PBMCs. Every receptor here comes from a human donor in good health.

This clonotype was observed a handful of times. CDR3: CSAPGQDYGYTF. The CDR3, as DNA: TGCAGTGCTCCCGGGCAGGACTATGGCTACACCTTC. This chain links TRBV20-1 with TRBJ1-2; D not certain. CDR1 DFQATT and CDR2 SNEGSKA come from the germline V gene (reference sequence). The CDR3 is 12 amino acids. V was shortened by 5 bases and J by 3 bases, with 10 bases between the two germline ends.

The V call is TRBV20-1, the J call TRBJ2-5; 9 bases map to TRBD2. Germline CDR1 reads DFQATT; CDR2 reads SNEGSKA (reference sequence). V shed 3 bases and J 2 bases; nucleotides not matched to a gene: 4. The CDR3 consists of 14 residues. This CDR3 is CSARLAGSQETQYF. The CDR3 DNA is TGCAGTGCTAGGCTAGCGGGGAGTCAAGAGACCCAGTACTTC.

The chain carries TRBV6-5 and TRBJ1-4; a weak D match, TRBD1 (5 bases). CDR3 length: 14 amino acids. Trimming removed 2 bases at V and 8 bases at J, with 12 bases between. Per germline, CDR1 MNHEY and CDR2 SVGAGI. The DNA for the CDR3 is TGTGCCAGCAGTTACGAAGGGGCCGGAGAAAAACTGTTTTTT. Amino acid sequence: CASSYEGAGEKLFF.

The CDR3 DNA reads as TGTGCCAGCTCACCACCTGGGACAGGGTTCACTGAGCAGTTCTTC. Translating it yields CASSPPGTGFTEQFF. The rearrangement links TRBV18 to TRBJ2-1; 9 bases map to TRBD1. The trim removed 0 bases at V and 9 bases at J, leaving 6 bases unmatched. CDR1 is KGHSH and CDR2 is LQKENI in the germline V gene. The CDR3 contains 15 residues.

V usage is TRBV10-3 and J usage is TRBJ2-3; D is uncertain. CDR1 and CDR2 (germline): ENHRY, SYGVKD. This CDR3 has 13 amino acids. V lost 4 bases, J lost 4 bases, and 9 bases lay in between. Here the CDR3 reads CAISVQSADTQYF. The DNA for the CDR3 is TGTGCCATCAGTGTTCAGTCGGCAGATACGCAGTATTTT.